This T cell receptor (beta chain) was observed in a study of blood T cells in healthy people across ages. Through a sample-barcoded 5' primer and a J-beta primer mix, a second PCR was run for roughly 6 to 11 cycles. TCRdb reprocessed the 5' RACE reads via MiXCR and lists one record per CDR3 protein. This table has about 970,000 distinct CDR3 sequences, around 54% appearing once. Overall study findings and caveats: The fall in TCR beta diversity per million T cells was roughly linear with age. Unsorted PBMC material precluded a definitive naive versus antigen-experienced comparison.

V was clipped by 5 bases and J by 6 bases; unmatched bases: 10. Per germline, CDR1 LNHNV and CDR2 YYDKDF (reference sequence). CDR3 length: 15 residues. A note on this clonotype: As yet, its antigen is unknown.

Sequencing was done on a sample of blood. The chain combines TRBV15 with TRBJ2-1; 7 nucleotides match TRBD1. The source is a woman aged 60-70 years in good health. CDR3 in DNA: TGTGCCACCAGCGGCAGACAGGGAGCAGGCAATGAGCAGTTCTTC. Amino acids: CATSGRQGAGNEQFF.